These T cell receptor beta chains were read from a single sample in a study of T cell changes during pregnancy in multiple sclerosis. Sequencing used immunoSEQ multiplex PCR; TCRdb keeps in-frame clones, though not all of them. The data hold 90,000 or so clones, with 91% observed a single time. The material sequenced was peripheral blood, taken before pregnancy. The receptors come from a female donor with multiple sclerosis, enrolled in a pregnancy study. CDR3s include the opening cysteine and the closing phenylalanine or tryptophan. A D gene is named only where the DNA matches it firmly. For some rows the clone size is stated as once, few or many, or as a class when expanded; others skip it.

size: .
J: TRBJ1-4
V: TRBV6-1
D: .
DNA: TGTGCCAGCAGGACCCCAGACAGACCAGGGGATTTGTTTTTT
CDR3: CASRTPDRPGDLFF

size: .
J: TRBJ1-5
V: TRBV7-2
D: TRBD1
DNA: TGTGCCAGCAGCGCTACAGGGGCGGGTCAGCCCCAGCATTTT
CDR3: CASSATGAGQPQHF

size: .
J: TRBJ2-1
V: TRBV30
D: TRBD1
DNA: TGTGCCTGGAGTGGAGGGGACAGCGAACCCTACAATGAGCAGTTCTTC
CDR3: CAWSGGDSEPYNEQFF

size: .
J: TRBJ1-2
V: TRBV28
D: TRBD1
DNA: TGTGCCAGCAGACCCTTTCAGGACAGGCGCACCTTCTATGGCTACACCTTC
CDR3: CASRPFQDRRTFYGYTF

size: .
J: TRBJ1-6
V: TRBV9
D: .
DNA: TGTGCCAGCAGCGTAGATGGCAATTCACCCCTCCACTTT
CDR3: CASSVDGNSPLHF

size: .
J: TRBJ1-1
V: TRBV11-2
D: .
DNA: TGTGCCAGCAGCCCGTACACTGAAGCTTTCTTT
CDR3: CASSPYTEAFF

size: .
J: TRBJ1-3
V: TRBV5-1
D: .
DNA: TGCGCCAGCAGCTTGGTGGGACTCAGCTCTGGAAACACCATATATTTT
CDR3: CASSLVGLSSGNTIYF

size: .
J: TRBJ2-1
V: TRBV14
D: .
DNA: TGTGCCAGCAGCCCCTCTCACAATGAGCAGTTCTTC
CDR3: CASSPSHNEQFF

size: .
J: TRBJ2-1
V: TRBV7-9
D: .
DNA: TGTGCCAGCAGCTTAGTAGGGTCACGAGGGAATGAGCAGTTCTTC
CDR3: CASSLVGSRGNEQFF

size: .
J: TRBJ1-5
V: TRBV6-5
D: .
DNA: TGTGCCAGCAGCCGCGTCCCAAATCAGCCCCAGCATTTT
CDR3: CASSRVPNQPQHF

size: .
J: TRBJ1-1
V: TRBV12-5
D: .
DNA: TGTGCTAGTGGTATCGATTGGAGAAGCACTGAAGCTTTCTTT
CDR3: CASGIDWRSTEAFF

size: .
J: TRBJ1-3
V: TRBV9
D: .
DNA: TGTGCCAGCAGCCTCTTCTCTGGAAACACCATATATTTT
CDR3: CASSLFSGNTIYF

size: .
J: TRBJ2-7
V: TRBV5-5
D: TRBD1
DNA: TGTGCCAGCAGCTTAGTTCACGGGGCAGGGGGCTCCTACGAGCAGTACTTC
CDR3: CASSLVHGAGGSYEQYF

size: .
J: TRBJ1-1
V: TRBV12-5
D: TRBD1
DNA: TGTGCTAGTGGTTTGGGGACAGGGGGCAAAACTGAAGCTTTCTTT
CDR3: CASGLGTGGKTEAFF

size: .
J: TRBJ1-6
V: TRBV2
D: .
DNA: TGTGCCAGCACTAGGACTCCTCGAGGGTCACCCCTCCACTTT
CDR3: CASTRTPRGSPLHF

size: .
J: TRBJ1-2
V: TRBV5-1
D: TRBD1
DNA: TGCGCCAGCAGCCGGACAGGGGACTATGGCTACACCTTC
CDR3: CASSRTGDYGYTF

size: .
J: TRBJ1-3
V: TRBV5-1
D: TRBD1
DNA: TGCGCCAGCAGCGGAACAGGGGGTACAGGAAACACCATATATTTT
CDR3: CASSGTGGTGNTIYF

size: once
J: TRBJ2-7
V: TRBV5-1
D: .
DNA: TGCGCCAGCAGCCCGGACCCGGGGAGCGAGCAGTACTTC
CDR3: CASSPDPGSEQYF

size: .
J: TRBJ2-2
V: TRBV19
D: TRBD2
DNA: TGTGCCAGTAGTATCCTAGCGGGAGGTGTCACCGGGGAGCTGTTTTTT
CDR3: CASSILAGGVTGELFF

size: few
J: TRBJ2-7
V: TRBV7-9
D: TRBD2
DNA: TGTGCCAGCAGCTTCCAAGCGGGGAGTAGGGAACAGTACTTC
CDR3: CASSFQAGSREQYF

size: .
J: TRBJ1-3
V: TRBV2
D: .
DNA: TGTGCCAGCACTTCGGACGGGAGCTCTGGAAACACCATATATTTT
CDR3: CASTSDGSSGNTIYF

size: .
J: TRBJ2-5
V: TRBV9
D: .
DNA: TGTGCCAGCAGCGAGAGGGGAGGAGGGCCACAAGAGACCCAGTACTTC
CDR3: CASSERGGGPQETQYF

size: .
J: TRBJ2-7
V: TRBV11-2
D: .
DNA: TGTGCCAGCAGCTCCCTGACCAAGGGGTACGAGCAGTACTTC
CDR3: CASSSLTKGYEQYF

size: .
J: TRBJ2-3
V: TRBV29-1
D: .
DNA: TGCAGCGACAGCGGTCCTAAGTGGGATACGCAGTATTTT
CDR3: CSDSGPKWDTQYF

size: .
J: TRBJ2-2
V: TRBV9
D: TRBD2
DNA: TGTGCCAGCAGCCTCCGACTAGCGGAGGCTCTAGTCACCGGGGAGCTGTTTTTT
CDR3: CASSLRLAEALVTGELFF

size: once
J: TRBJ2-2
V: TRBV7-2
D: .
DNA: TGTGCCAGCAGCTTAGTCCTAGATTTCGGGGAGCTGTTTTTT
CDR3: CASSLVLDFGELFF

size: once
J: TRBJ2-5
V: TRBV10-2
D: TRBD2
DNA: TGCGCCAGCAAGGGCGGGAGAAGGGACCAAGAGACCCAGTACTTC
CDR3: CASKGGRRDQETQYF

size: .
J: TRBJ2-1
V: TRBV29-1
D: TRBD2
DNA: TGCAGCGTTAGGGGACTAGCGGGAGGACGTAATGAGCAGTTCTTC
CDR3: CSVRGLAGGRNEQFF

size: .
J: TRBJ2-7
V: TRBV2
D: .
DNA: TGTGCCAGCAGGTCACAGGGATTTGACCAGTACTTC
CDR3: CASRSQGFDQYF

size: .
J: TRBJ1-2
V: TRBV10-3
D: .
DNA: TGTGCCATCAGTGAAAGGGGCTACAACTATGGCTACACCTTC
CDR3: CAISERGYNYGYTF

size: .
J: TRBJ1-1
V: TRBV25-1
D: .
DNA: TGTGCCAGCAGTGAAGCTTTGGGAACAGGAACGAACACTGAAGCTTTCTTT
CDR3: CASSEALGTGTNTEAFF

size: .
J: TRBJ2-7
V: TRBV4-1
D: TRBD1
DNA: TGCGCCAGCAGCCAAGATAGGGGGACAGGCTCCTACGAGCAGTACTTC
CDR3: CASSQDRGTGSYEQYF

size: .
J: TRBJ1-5
V: TRBV7-6
D: TRBD1
DNA: TGTGCCAGCAGCCTACAGGGGGCAGGGAGCAATCAGCCCCAGCATTTT
CDR3: CASSLQGAGSNQPQHF

size: .
J: TRBJ2-3
V: TRBV7-2
D: .
DNA: TGTGCCAGCAGCCCGCGCGCGGGGGCTACCACAGATACGCAGTATTTT
CDR3: CASSPRAGATTDTQYF

size: .
J: TRBJ1-3
V: TRBV2
D: .
DNA: TGTGCCAGCAAAGGCAGGGATGGAAACACCATATATTTT
CDR3: CASKGRDGNTIYF

size: .
J: TRBJ2-1
V: TRBV2
D: TRBD2
DNA: TGTGCCAGCAGTGAAGTGAGACTAGCAGTTTACAATGAGCAGTTCTTC
CDR3: CASSEVRLAVYNEQFF

size: .
J: TRBJ1-6
V: TRBV5-4
D: .
DNA: TGTGCCAGCAGCTTGTATGGGCTACCCAATTCACCCCTCCACTTT
CDR3: CASSLYGLPNSPLHF

size: .
J: TRBJ2-3
V: TRBV11-2
D: TRBD1
DNA: TGTGCCAGCAGCTTAGGGGACAGGGGGCTAGGAGATACGCAGTATTTT
CDR3: CASSLGDRGLGDTQYF

size: .
J: TRBJ2-5
V: TRBV1
D: .
DNA: TGCACCAGCAGCCAAGAGGATAAGCGGGAGGTCTGGGAGACCCAGTACTTC
CDR3: CTSSQEDKREVWETQYF

size: .
J: TRBJ2-3
V: TRBV5-1
D: TRBD2
DNA: TGCGCCAGCAGCTTGCAGGTAGCGGGGGCCACAGATACGCAGTATTTT
CDR3: CASSLQVAGATDTQYF

size: .
J: TRBJ1-1
V: TRBV2
D: .
DNA: TGTGCCAGCAGCTCCAGGGCAAAGAACACTGAAGCTTTCTTT
CDR3: CASSSRAKNTEAFF

size: .
J: TRBJ2-1
V: TRBV2
D: TRBD1
DNA: TGTGCCAAGCAAGGGACAGGTTACAATGAGCAGTTCTTC
CDR3: CAKQGTGYNEQFF

size: once
J: TRBJ1-2
V: TRBV5-4
D: .
DNA: TGTGCCAGCAGCTTAGAGCAGGGGACCTATGGCTACACCTTC
CDR3: CASSLEQGTYGYTF

size: once
J: TRBJ1-1
V: TRBV5-1
D: TRBD1
DNA: TGCGCCAGCACTATAAGCCCCGGGACAGCGAACACTGAAGCTTTCTTT
CDR3: CASTISPGTANTEAFF

size: once
J: TRBJ2-5
V: TRBV6-5
D: TRBD2
DNA: TGTGCCAGCAGTTATGCGGGAGGCCAAGAGACCCAGTACTTC
CDR3: CASSYAGGQETQYF

size: .
J: TRBJ2-1
V: TRBV7-3
D: TRBD1
DNA: TGTGCCAGCAGCTTAGTGACAGGGGTCTACAATGAGCAGTTCTTC
CDR3: CASSLVTGVYNEQFF